These 5 T cell receptor beta chains came from one sample sequenced in a study of cytomegalovirus exposure and HLA in healthy donors. The PCR employed 60 Vbeta primers together with 13 Jbeta primers. Only in-frame clones appear in the TCRdb table, and some are missing; sequencing was by immunoSEQ multiplex PCR. Of about 190,000 clones listed, about 87% are singletons. The sample was PBMCs. The source of these receptors is a young woman in good health and CMV-seronegative.

The rearrangement links TRBV7-6 to TRBJ2-7; 7 bases match TRBD2. The CDR3 covers 17 residues. V lost 1 base to trimming and J lost 7 bases; unmatched junction nucleotides: 16. Germline CDR1 reads SGHVS; CDR2 reads FNYEAQ. In DNA form, the CDR3 reads TGTGCCAGCAGCTTAGGTCCTAGCGGCCACAACTCAGAGGAGCAGTACTTC. Amino acids: CASSLGPSGHNSEEQYF.

About this clone itself: This same CDR3 is encoded by further DNA sequences in the sample. The gene calls are TRBV30 and TRBJ1-1; 9 bases are a match to TRBD1. After removal of 3 bases from V and 5 bases from J, the junction contained 4 bases not matched to a gene. This CDR3 is built from 13 residues. The germline V gene encodes CDR1 GTSNPN and CDR2 SVGIG (reference sequence). The CDR3 sequence is CAWSRQGGTEAFF. The DNA of the CDR3 is TGTGCCTGGAGCCGACAGGGGGGGACTGAAGCTTTCTTT.

The chain joins TRBV7-9 to TRBJ1-5; TRBD1 agrees at 7 bases. Germline V gene lookup returns CDR1 SEHNR and CDR2 FQNEAQ (reference sequence). Trimming removed 3 bases from V and 1 base from J; junction bases left unmatched: 3. This CDR3 has 15 residues. The CDR3 region is CASSLTGLSNQPQHF. The CDR3 DNA follows: TGTGCCAGCAGCTTGACAGGGTTGAGCAATCAGCCCCAGCATTTT.

The chain recombines TRBV19 with TRBJ2-7, with D maybe TRBD1 (6 bases). The CDR3 runs 13 residues. V lost 5 bases and J lost 3, with 11 bases in between. CDR1 and CDR2 (germline): LNHDA, SQIVND (reference sequence). Written as DNA, the CDR3 is TGTGCCAGTAGTTACGGACAGAACTACGAGCAGTACTTC. Its translation is CASSYGQNYEQYF.

The CDR3 loop is CASSFTGGQTQYF. CDR3 in DNA: TGCGCCAGCAGCTTCACAGGGGGGCAGACCCAGTACTTC. This chain links TRBV5-1 with TRBJ2-5, with 8 nucleotides matching TRBD1. V was clipped by 2 bases and J by 6 bases; unmatched bases: 3. CDR1 and CDR2 from the germline V gene are SGHRS and YFSETQ. This CDR3 spans 13 amino acids.